Following are 7 T cell receptor beta chains from one sample sequenced in a study of blood T cells in healthy people across ages. Sample-barcoded 5' priming and a J-beta primer mix drove a second PCR of about 6 to 12 cycles. MiXCR was run by TCRdb on the 5' RACE reads, yielding one entry per CDR3 protein. This table has approximately 1.5 million distinct CDR3 sequences, 30% to 35% appearing once. Sequenced input: blood. The receptors derive from a woman in her 30s in good health.

This clonotype has ten or more counts. The chain links TRBV7-2 to TRBJ2-5, with D possibly called TRBD1 or TRBD2 (5 bases each). Germline loops: CDR1 SGHTA, CDR2 FQGNSA. This CDR3 has 16 residues. V gave up 6 bases and J gave up 5 bases, with 22 bases separating them. The CDR3 bases are TGTGCCAGCAGTTTGGAAGGGGCGTATCGAGGGGAGACCCAGTACTTC. Translating it yields CASSLEGAYRGETQYF.

This clonotype was counted once. V gene TRBV12-3 or TRBV12-4 combines with J gene TRBJ1-2, with a possible D match to TRBD1 (5 bases). CDR3 length equals 11 residues. The V end lost 5 bases, the J end lost 9 bases, and 10 bases lay between the germline ends. CDR3 in amino acids: CASSPQGSYTF. The DNA for the CDR3 is TGTGCCAGCAGTCCCCAGGGAAGCTACACCTTC.

The V call is TRBV28, the J call TRBJ2-4, with 7 positions matching TRBD1. Trimming took 4 bases from V and 13 from J; bases not matched to a gene: 13. The germline CDR1 and CDR2 sequences are MDHEN and SYDVKM. There are 14 residues in the CDR3. CDR3 DNA sequence: TGTGCCAGCAGTTATATGTCCCGGGACAGAGAGCAGTACTTC. This gives the protein CASSYMSRDREQYF.

The chain joins TRBV20-1 to TRBJ1-5, with 7 bases identical to TRBD1. Germline loops: CDR1 DFQATT, CDR2 SNEGSKA (reference sequence). The CDR3 consists of 12 residues. V shed 6 bases and J 10 bases; nucleotides not matched to a gene: 9. CDR3 residues: CSALDRVFPQHF. CDR3 in DNA: TGCAGTGCCTTAGACAGGGTCTTTCCCCAGCATTTT.

This clonotype has at least ten counts. The chain employs TRBV6-2 or TRBV6-3 and TRBJ2-1; TRBD1 aligns across 8 bases. V trimming: 5 bases; J trimming: 7 bases; junction bases outside the gene matches: 7. The CDR3 has 14 amino acids. The germline V gene encodes CDR1 MNHEY and CDR2 SVGEGT. The CDR3 spells CASSLQRTGNEQFF. In DNA form, the CDR3 reads TGTGCCAGCAGTCTCCAGAGGACAGGGAATGAGCAGTTCTTC.

This chain joins TRBV10-2 and TRBJ1-2; a possible D gene is TRBD1 (6 bases). V lost 0 bases to trimming and J lost 7 bases, with 12 bases between them. The CDR3 consists of 14 residues. Germline V gene data show CDR1 as WSHSY and CDR2 as SAAADI. CDR3 DNA: TGCGCCAGCAGTGAGTCGTCGGGGGCAAGTGGCTACACCTTC. As protein: CASSESSGASGYTF.

The CDR3 DNA sequence: TGCAGTGCTAGTACGCAGGGGGCGGCGAATGAGCAGTTCTTC. It yields the protein CSASTQGAANEQFF. The rearrangement joins TRBV20-1 to TRBJ2-1, with TRBD1 matching over 8 bases. The CDR3 has 14 residues. Germline assignment: CDR1 DFQATT and CDR2 SNEGSKA (reference sequence). V lost 3 bases to trimming and J lost 7 bases; unmatched junction nucleotides: 8.